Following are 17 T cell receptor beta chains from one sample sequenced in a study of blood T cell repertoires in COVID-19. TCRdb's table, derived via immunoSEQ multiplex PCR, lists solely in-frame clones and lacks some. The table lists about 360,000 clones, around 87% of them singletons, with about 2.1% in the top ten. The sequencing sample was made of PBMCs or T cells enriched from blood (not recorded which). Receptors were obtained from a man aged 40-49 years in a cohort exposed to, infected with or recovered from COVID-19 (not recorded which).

For the CDR3, the DNA is TGTGCCAGCAGCCAGGGAGCGGGAACTTACGAGCAGTACTTC. Translating gives CASSQGAGTYEQYF. The rearrangement links TRBV4-2 to TRBJ2-7; 7 bases fit TRBD2. The junction had 6 bases not matched to a gene; V was cut back by 3 bases and J by 4 bases. The CDR3 has 14 residues. CDR1 LGHNA and CDR2 YNFKEQ come from the germline V gene.

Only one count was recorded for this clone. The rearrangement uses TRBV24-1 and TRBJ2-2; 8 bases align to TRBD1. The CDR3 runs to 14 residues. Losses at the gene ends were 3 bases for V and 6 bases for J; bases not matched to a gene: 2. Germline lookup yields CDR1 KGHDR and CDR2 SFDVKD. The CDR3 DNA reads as TGTGCCACCAGTGATGCGACAGGGGCCGGGGAGCTGTTTTTT. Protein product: CATSDATGAGELFF.

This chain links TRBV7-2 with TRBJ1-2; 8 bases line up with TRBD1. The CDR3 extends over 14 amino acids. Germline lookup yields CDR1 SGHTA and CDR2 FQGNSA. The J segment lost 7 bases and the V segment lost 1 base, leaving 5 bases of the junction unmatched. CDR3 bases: TGTGCCAGCAGCTTAGACAGGGGGTATGGTGGCTACACCTTC. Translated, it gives CASSLDRGYGGYTF.

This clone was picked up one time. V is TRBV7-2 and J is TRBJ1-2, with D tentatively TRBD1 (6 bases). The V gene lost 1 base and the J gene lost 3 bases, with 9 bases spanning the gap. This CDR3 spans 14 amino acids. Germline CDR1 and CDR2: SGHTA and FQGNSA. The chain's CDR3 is CASSLVGADYGYTF. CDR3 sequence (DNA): TGTGCCAGCAGCTTAGTGGGGGCAGACTATGGCTACACCTTC.

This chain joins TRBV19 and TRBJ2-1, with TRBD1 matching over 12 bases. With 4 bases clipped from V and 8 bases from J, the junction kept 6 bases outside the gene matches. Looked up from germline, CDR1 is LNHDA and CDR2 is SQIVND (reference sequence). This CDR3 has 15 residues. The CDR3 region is CASSTGQGARYEQFF. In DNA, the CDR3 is TGTGCCAGTAGTACGGGACAGGGGGCGCGTTATGAGCAGTTCTTC. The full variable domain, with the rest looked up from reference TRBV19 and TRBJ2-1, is DGGITQSPKYLFRKEGQNVTLSCEQNLNHDAMYWYRQDPGQGLRLIYYSQIVNDFQKGDIAEGYSVSREKKESFPLTVTSAQKNPTAFYLCASSTGQGARYEQFFGPGTRLTVL.

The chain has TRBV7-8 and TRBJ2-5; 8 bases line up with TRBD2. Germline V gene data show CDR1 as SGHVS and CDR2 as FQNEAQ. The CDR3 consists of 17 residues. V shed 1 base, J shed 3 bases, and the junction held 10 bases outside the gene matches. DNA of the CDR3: TGTGCCAGCAGCTTAGTATCCAGCGGGAGCCGGGAAGAGACCCAGTACTTC. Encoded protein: CASSLVSSGSREETQYF. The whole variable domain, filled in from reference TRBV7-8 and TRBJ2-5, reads GAGVSQSPRYKVAKRGQDVALRCDPISGHVSLFWYQQALGQGPEFLTYFQNEAQLDKSGLPSDRFFAERPEGSVSTLKIQRTQQEDSAVYLCASSLVSSGSREETQYFGPGTRLLVL.

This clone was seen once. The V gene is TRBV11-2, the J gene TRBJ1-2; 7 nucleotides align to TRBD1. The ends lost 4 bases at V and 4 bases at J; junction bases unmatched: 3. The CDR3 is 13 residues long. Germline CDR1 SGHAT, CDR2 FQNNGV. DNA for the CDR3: TGTGCCAGCAGCTCAGACAGGGCCTATGGCTACACCTTC. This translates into CASSSDRAYGYTF.

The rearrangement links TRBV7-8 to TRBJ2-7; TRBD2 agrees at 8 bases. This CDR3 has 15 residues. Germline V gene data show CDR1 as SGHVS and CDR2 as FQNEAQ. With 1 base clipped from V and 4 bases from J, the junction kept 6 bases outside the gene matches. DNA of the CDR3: TGTGCCAGCAGCTTAGAAAGCGGGAGAGGTTACGAGCAGTACTTC. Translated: CASSLESGRGYEQYF. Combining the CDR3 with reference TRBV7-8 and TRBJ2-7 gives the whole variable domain GAGVSQSPRYKVAKRGQDVALRCDPISGHVSLFWYQQALGQGPEFLTYFQNEAQLDKSGLPSDRFFAERPEGSVSTLKIQRTQQEDSAVYLCASSLESGRGYEQYFGPGTRLTVT.

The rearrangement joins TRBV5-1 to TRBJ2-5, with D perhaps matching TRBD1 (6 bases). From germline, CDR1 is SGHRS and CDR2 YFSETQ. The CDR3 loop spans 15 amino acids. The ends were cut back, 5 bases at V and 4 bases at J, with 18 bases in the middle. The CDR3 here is CASRDASGVGETQYF. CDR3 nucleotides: TGCGCCAGCAGGGACGCTTCAGGGGTTGGAGAGACCCAGTACTTC.

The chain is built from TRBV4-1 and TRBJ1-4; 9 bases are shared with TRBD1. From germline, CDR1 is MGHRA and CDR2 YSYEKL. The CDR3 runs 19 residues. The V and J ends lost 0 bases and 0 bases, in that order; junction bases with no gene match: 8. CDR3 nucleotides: TGCGCCAGCAGCCAAGATCAAGGGGACAGGGCTGCAACTAATGAAAAACTGTTTTTT. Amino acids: CASSQDQGDRAATNEKLFF.

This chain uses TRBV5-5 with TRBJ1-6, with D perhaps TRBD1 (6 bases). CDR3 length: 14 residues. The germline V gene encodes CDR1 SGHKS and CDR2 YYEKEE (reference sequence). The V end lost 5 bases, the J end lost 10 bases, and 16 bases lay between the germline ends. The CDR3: CASSRGGSGSPLHF. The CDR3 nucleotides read TGTGCCAGCAGTAGGGGGGGGTCTGGGTCACCCCTCCACTTT. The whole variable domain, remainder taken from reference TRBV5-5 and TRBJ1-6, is DAGVTQSPTHLIKTRGQQVTLRCSPISGHKSVSWYQQVLGQGPQFIFQYYEKEERGRGNFPDRFSARQFPNYSSELNVNALLLGDSALYLCASSRGGSGSPLHFGNGTRLTVT.

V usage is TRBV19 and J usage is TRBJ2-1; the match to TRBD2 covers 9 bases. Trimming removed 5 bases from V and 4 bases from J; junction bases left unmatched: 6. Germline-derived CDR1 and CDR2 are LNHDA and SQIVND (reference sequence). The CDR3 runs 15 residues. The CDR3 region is CASSYPSGDYNEQFF. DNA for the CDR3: TGTGCCAGTAGTTACCCTAGCGGGGATTACAATGAGCAGTTCTTC. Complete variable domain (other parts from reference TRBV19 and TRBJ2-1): DGGITQSPKYLFRKEGQNVTLSCEQNLNHDAMYWYRQDPGQGLRLIYYSQIVNDFQKGDIAEGYSVSREKKESFPLTVTSAQKNPTAFYLCASSYPSGDYNEQFFGPGTRLTVL.

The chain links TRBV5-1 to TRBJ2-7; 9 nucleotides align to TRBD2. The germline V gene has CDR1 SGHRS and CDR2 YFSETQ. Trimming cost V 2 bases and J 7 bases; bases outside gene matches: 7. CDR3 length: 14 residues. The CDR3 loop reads CASSLAGGIQEQYF. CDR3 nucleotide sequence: TGCGCCAGCAGCTTAGCGGGGGGTATACAAGAGCAGTACTTC.

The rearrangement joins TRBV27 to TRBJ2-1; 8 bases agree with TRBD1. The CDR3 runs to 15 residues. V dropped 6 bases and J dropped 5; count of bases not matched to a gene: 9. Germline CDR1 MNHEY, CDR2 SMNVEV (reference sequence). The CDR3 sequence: CASRRTGKNNNEQFF. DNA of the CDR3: TGTGCCAGCAGACGGACAGGGAAGAATAACAATGAGCAGTTCTTC.

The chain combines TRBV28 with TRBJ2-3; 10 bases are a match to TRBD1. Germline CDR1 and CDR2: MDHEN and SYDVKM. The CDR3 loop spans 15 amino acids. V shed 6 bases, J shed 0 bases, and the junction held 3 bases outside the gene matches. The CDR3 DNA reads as TGTGCCAGCAGGGGACAGGGGCTAAGCACAGATACGCAGTATTTT. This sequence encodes CASRGQGLSTDTQYF.

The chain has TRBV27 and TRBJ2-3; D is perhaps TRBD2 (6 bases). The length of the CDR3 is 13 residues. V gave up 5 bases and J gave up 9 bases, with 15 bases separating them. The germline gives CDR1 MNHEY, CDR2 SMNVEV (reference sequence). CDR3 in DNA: TGTGCCAGCAGTCAATCACTAGCCGGGACGCAGTATTTT. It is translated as CASSQSLAGTQYF.

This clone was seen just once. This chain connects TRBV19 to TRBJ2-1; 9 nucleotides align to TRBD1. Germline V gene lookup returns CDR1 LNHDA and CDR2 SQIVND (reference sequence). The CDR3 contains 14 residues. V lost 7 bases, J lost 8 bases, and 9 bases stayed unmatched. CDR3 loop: CASTVTGGSDEQFF. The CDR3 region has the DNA TGTGCCAGTACCGTGACAGGGGGTAGCGATGAGCAGTTCTTC.